Listed below are T cell receptor beta chains from one sample, sequenced in a study of human T cells and chemical hapten exposure. TCRdb re-analysed the RACE reads in MiXCR, keeping a single row per CDR3 protein. Of fewer than 300,000 distinct CDR3 sequences listed, roughly 7.7% are singletons. Material: whole blood, obtained in connection with sensitization to the hapten diphenylcyclopropenone (DPC). The receptors were gathered from a man aged 18 to 35 with alopecia areata. Some clones in this sample may be carry-over from other donors' samples. Each CDR3 is given with its conserved first and last residue. Fields, in order: clone size, V gene, J gene, D gene, CDR3 DNA, CDR3 protein. A D gene is named only where the DNA matches it firmly. Clone size is shown for a subset of rows, as once, few, many or a class of expanded clone.

.	TRBV6-5	TRBJ2-4	.	TGTGCCAGCAGTTACTCTGGGGACGCCCGAATGAGAAACATTCAGTACTTC	CASSYSGDARMRNIQYF
.	TRBV20-1	TRBJ2-2	.	TGCAGTGCTAGGACCCGAGGGGGGGCCGGGGAGCTGTTTTTT	CSARTRGGAGELFF
.	TRBV10-3	TRBJ1-5	.	TGTGCCACCGCGGACACCTCTAGCAATCAGCCCCAGCATTTT	CATADTSSNQPQHF
many	TRBV11-2	TRBJ1-6	.	TGTGCCAGCAGCTTTTCAGTGGTTGAGAATTCACCCCTCCACTTT	CASSFSVVENSPLHF
few	TRBV6-2/TRBV6-3	TRBJ2-1	TRBD1	TGTGCCAGCAGTTTCGCAAGGGGGCAAGGAGACAATGAGCAGTTCTTC	CASSFARGQGDNEQFF
.	TRBV29-1	TRBJ2-2	.	TGCAGCGTTGTGGGTGGACAGATCACCGGGGAGCTGTTTTTT	CSVVGGQITGELFF
.	TRBV7-2	TRBJ1-2	.	TGTGCCAGCAGCTTAGCCCAAGGCGGCTGGACCGCTAACTATGGCTACACCTTC	CASSLAQGGWTANYGYTF
few	TRBV11-2	TRBJ2-2	.	TGTGCCAGCAGCCAGCAGGACACCGGGGAGCTGTTTTTT	CASSQQDTGELFF
.	TRBV20-1	TRBJ1-6	.	TGCAGTGCTAGAGGGACCGTCAAAAATTCACCCCTCCACTTT	CSARGTVKNSPLHF
.	TRBV4-1	TRBJ1-6	TRBD1	TGCGCCAGCAGCCAGCTGATCGTGGGACAGACTAATTCACCCCTCCACTTT	CASSQLIVGQTNSPLHF
few	TRBV6-4	TRBJ2-4	TRBD1	TGTGCCAGCAGCGAGAGGGCTGACAGGGGCACCTTAAACATTCAGTACTTC	CASSERADRGTLNIQYF
few	TRBV10-3	TRBJ1-1	.	TGTGCCATCAGCAGGGCGGGCACTGAAGCTTTCTTT	CAISRAGTEAFF
few	TRBV6-2/TRBV6-3	TRBJ1-5	.	TGTGCCAGCACCTTTACATTGGGCAATCAGCCCCAGCATTTT	CASTFTLGNQPQHF
many	TRBV20-1	TRBJ2-3	.	TGCAGTGCTAGACTACGCCCCTGGCAGCGGGGCACAGATACGCAGTATTTT	CSARLRPWQRGTDTQYF
many	TRBV29-1	TRBJ1-1	.	TGCAGCGTTGATGAGTCAGGGTACTCTGAAGCTTTCTTT	CSVDESGYSEAFF
.	TRBV29-1	TRBJ2-1	.	TGCAGCGTTGGCGAGGGCGGGGATCACGAGCAGTTCTTC	CSVGEGGDHEQFF
many	TRBV6-2/TRBV6-3	TRBJ2-5	.	TGTGCCAGCAGTTACTCCTCGGCGGCACAAGAGACCCAGTACTTC	CASSYSSAAQETQYF
few	TRBV6-2/TRBV6-3	TRBJ2-6	.	TGTGCCAGCAGTTACTCAGGGACTGGGGCCAACGTCCTGACTTTC	CASSYSGTGANVLTF
.	TRBV7-2	TRBJ2-5	.	TGTGCCAGCAGCTTAGGGGCCCGGACAGTACAAGAGACCCAGTACTTC	CASSLGARTVQETQYF
.	TRBV5-1	TRBJ1-2	TRBD1	TGCGCCAGCAGCTTGCCCGGGACAGGGGATGGCTACACCTTC	CASSLPGTGDGYTF
.	TRBV9	TRBJ2-7	TRBD1	TGTGCCAGCAGCCCACCCGGGACAGGGAATCACGAGCAGTACTTC	CASSPPGTGNHEQYF
many	TRBV27	TRBJ2-3	TRBD2	TGTGCCAGCAGTTTTTTCAGCGGGGCCACAGATACGCAGTATTTT	CASSFFSGATDTQYF
.	TRBV4-2	TRBJ2-3	TRBD1	TGTGCCAGCAGTCAAGGGACAGGGGGCAAGGATACGCAGTATTTT	CASSQGTGGKDTQYF
few	TRBV28	TRBJ2-7	.	TGTGCCAGCAGTTCTCCGGACAGCGGGATCTACGAGCAGTACTTC	CASSSPDSGIYEQYF
.	TRBV7-2	TRBJ2-1	.	TGTGCCAGCAGCTTAGGGAGCGCGGGGAATGAGCAGTTCTTC	CASSLGSAGNEQFF
few	TRBV9	TRBJ2-1	TRBD1	TGTGCCAGCAGCGTAGGGACAGGGGTCGCTGAGCAGTTCTTC	CASSVGTGVAEQFF
few	TRBV7-8	TRBJ2-2	TRBD1	TGTGCCAGCAGCCTCGGACAGGCCGGTCCCGGGGAGCTGTTTTTT	CASSLGQAGPGELFF
.	TRBV12-3/TRBV12-4	TRBJ2-6	.	TGTGCCAGCAGTACCCCAGAGGTGGCTGGGGCCAACGTCCTGACTTTC	CASSTPEVAGANVLTF
.	TRBV12-3/TRBV12-4	TRBJ2-7	TRBD1	TGTGCCAGCGGTATGGAGGGACAGGGGGCGAGGGAGCAGTACTTC	CASGMEGQGAREQYF